These 16 T cell receptor beta chains originate from one sample sequenced in a study of blood T cell repertoires in COVID-19. Clones were read by immunoSEQ multiplex PCR, and TCRdb kept only the in-frame ones, dropping some. There are fewer than 250,000 clones in the sample; roughly four fifths occur only once, and 4.7% lies in the top ten. The specimen was peripheral blood. These receptor sequences come from a woman aged 70 to 79 with acute or convalescent COVID-19.

A single count supports this clone. J is TRBJ2-6 and V is TRBV7-9; 9 positions match TRBD2. With V trimmed by 4 bases and J by 5 bases, 12 bases remained unmatched. This CDR3 spans 18 amino acids. The germline V gene encodes CDR1 SEHNR and CDR2 FQNEAQ (reference sequence). The CDR3 bases are TGTGCCAGCAGCTCCGCCGGGACTAGCCGTCTAAGGGCCAACGTCCTGACTTTC. As protein: CASSSAGTSRLRANVLTF.

V gene TRBV5-4 combines with J gene TRBJ2-7; TRBD1 might be the D (6 bases). This CDR3 spans 15 amino acids. Trimming removed 2 bases at V and 4 bases at J, with 16 bases between. Per the germline V gene, CDR1 is SGHNT and CDR2 is YYREEE (reference sequence). In nucleotides, the CDR3 is TGTGCCAGCAGCTTCTCTCAGGGGCCCTCGTACGAGCAGTACTTC. Translating it yields CASSFSQGPSYEQYF.

The J gene is TRBJ1-4, the V gene TRBV5-4; D possibly corresponds to TRBD1 (5 bases). CDR3 length: 13 residues. Trimming took 4 bases from V and 8 from J, leaving 12 bases between them. Germline-derived CDR1 and CDR2 are SGHNT and YYREEE (reference sequence). The CDR3 is CASSVFGGEKLFF. Written as DNA, the CDR3 is TGTGCCAGCAGCGTGTTCGGGGGAGAAAAACTGTTTTTT.

This chain connects TRBV5-1 to TRBJ2-1; the D gene is possibly TRBD2 (6 bases). This CDR3 is 14 amino acids long. The germline CDR1 and CDR2 sequences are SGHRS and YFSETQ. V was shortened by 0 bases and J by 6 bases, with 10 bases between the two germline ends. CDR3 sequence: CASSLESSGNEQFF. CDR3 bases: TGCGCCAGCAGCTTGGAGAGTAGCGGCAATGAGCAGTTCTTC.

This clone was seen a single time. The chain is built from TRBV10-3 and TRBJ1-1, with 8 bases matching TRBD1. With 4 bases clipped from V and 3 bases from J, the junction kept 10 bases outside the gene matches. This CDR3 region has 16 residues. Germline values: CDR1 ENHRY, CDR2 SYGVKD. CDR3 sequence (DNA): TGTGCCATCAGTGGGGGTAGACAGGGGAAGGACACTGAAGCTTTCTTT. This translates into CAISGGRQGKDTEAFF.

This rearrangement joins TRBV7-9 to TRBJ1-2; 7 bases map to TRBD1. The CDR3 is made up of 12 amino acids. V lost 5 bases and J lost 13; bases outside the gene matches: 10. CDR1 is SEHNR and CDR2 is FQNEAQ in the germline V gene (reference sequence). CDR3 sequence (DNA): TGTGCCAGCAGCGAACAGGGACAGCGGTTCACCTTC. This encodes CASSEQGQRFTF.

The V call is TRBV19, the J call TRBJ1-1, with D uncertain. Germline assignment: CDR1 LNHDA and CDR2 SQIVND (reference sequence). Trimming cost V 3 bases and J 2 bases, with 7 bases left between them. The CDR3 loop spans 13 amino acids. CDR3 DNA: TGTGCCAGTAGTATCGGTGATAACACTGAAGCTTTCTTT. This codes for CASSIGDNTEAFF.

The rearrangement uses TRBV18 and TRBJ1-2, with 8 positions matching TRBD1. CDR1 and CDR2 from the germline V gene are KGHSH and LQKENI. Trimming took 3 bases from V and 3 from J; bases not matched to a gene: 3. The CDR3 covers 14 residues. CDR3 bases: TGTGCCAGCTCACCCCAGGACAGGGACTATGGCTACACCTTC. Amino acid sequence: CASSPQDRDYGYTF.

The chain recombines TRBV7-9 with TRBJ2-3, with TRBD2 as a possible D gene (6 bases). CDR1 and CDR2 (germline): SEHNR, FQNEAQ (reference sequence). V was clipped by 5 bases and J by 0 bases, with 27 bases between them. This CDR3 is built from 20 residues. The CDR3 DNA reads as TGTGCCAGCAGCACCACCTACGGAGGGCAGGCGAAATCTAGCACAGATACGCAGTATTTT. Its protein is CASSTTYGGQAKSSTDTQYF.

This chain joins TRBV19 and TRBJ1-4; 12 positions agree with TRBD1. V lost 7 bases to trimming and J lost 1 base; unmatched junction nucleotides: 10. Per germline, CDR1 LNHDA and CDR2 SQIVND (reference sequence). There are 18 residues in the CDR3. CDR3 region: CASTAGTGGYLTNEKLFF. The DNA for the CDR3 is TGTGCCAGTACCGCCGGGACAGGGGGCTATTTAACTAATGAAAAACTGTTTTTT.

The chain recombines TRBV6-6 with TRBJ1-2, with D perhaps matching TRBD1 (5 bases). Trimming removed 4 bases from V and 2 bases from J, with 8 bases in between. This CDR3 comprises 13 residues. CDR1 is MNHNY and CDR2 is SVGAGI in the germline V gene (reference sequence). The CDR3 loop is CASSSAGNYGYTF. DNA for the CDR3: TGTGCCAGCAGTTCCGCAGGGAACTATGGCTACACCTTC.

V usage is TRBV7-2 and J usage is TRBJ2-1; 10 bases match TRBD1. J was trimmed by 7 bases and V by 6 bases; bases with no gene match: 6. From germline, CDR1 is SGHTA and CDR2 FQGNSA. This CDR3 is built from 14 residues. The CDR3 nucleotides are TGTGCCAGCAGTTCACCGGGACAGGGGAATGAGCAGTTCTTC. Translation gives CASSSPGQGNEQFF.

The rearrangement joins TRBV7-9 to TRBJ1-2; the D gene is possibly TRBD1 (5 bases). V was shortened by 4 bases and J by 4 bases, with 7 bases between the two germline ends. This CDR3 is built from 12 residues. The germline CDR1 and CDR2 sequences are SEHNR and FQNEAQ (reference sequence). CDR3 protein: CASSSTVYGYTF. In DNA, the CDR3 is TGTGCCAGCAGCTCGACAGTCTATGGCTACACCTTC.

This clone occurred once. CDR3: CASSFRDTNQPQHF. The CDR3 DNA follows: TGTGCCAGCAGCTTCCGGGACACCAATCAGCCCCAGCATTTT. The chain recombines TRBV5-5 with TRBJ1-5, with D perhaps matching TRBD1 (6 bases). Germline-derived CDR1 and CDR2 are SGHKS and YYEKEE (reference sequence). This CDR3 is built from 14 residues. Trimming took 2 bases from V and 3 from J, leaving 9 bases between them. Complete variable domain (other parts from reference TRBV5-5 and TRBJ1-5): DAGVTQSPTHLIKTRGQQVTLRCSPISGHKSVSWYQQVLGQGPQFIFQYYEKEERGRGNFPDRFSARQFPNYSSELNVNALLLGDSALYLCASSFRDTNQPQHFGDGTRLSIL.

The chain links TRBV30 to TRBJ1-2; a possible D gene is TRBD1 (6 bases). CDR1 is GTSNPN and CDR2 is SVGIG in the germline V gene (reference sequence). The CDR3 is 13 residues long. Trimming removed 3 bases from V and 7 bases from J, with 15 bases in between. CDR3 coding DNA: TGTGCCTGGAGAATCCCAGGGGCGCTTGGCTACACCTTC. It is translated as CAWRIPGALGYTF.

The chain is built from TRBV6-6 and TRBJ2-7; tentative D call: TRBD2 (6 bases). This CDR3 is built from 16 residues. The germline CDR1 and CDR2 sequences are MNHNY and SVGAGI (reference sequence). Trimming removed 10 bases from V and 1 base from J, with 23 bases in between. The DNA for the CDR3 is TGTGCCACCCTATTTGGCCCCCAGGCGGGGTCCTACGAGCAGTACTTC. It specifies CATLFGPQAGSYEQYF.